This T cell receptor beta chain was found in a study of blood T cell repertoires in COVID-19. Turning to the study itself: Sites in the United States, Italy and Spain provided acute and convalescent COVID-19 samples. PBMCs, B-cell-depleted T cells, or T cells were the source of the cDNA or gDNA that made up the material.

Per the original methods: It was from reference gene primer amplification that nucleated cell counts were estimated. Sequenced by immunoSEQ multiplex PCR; TCRdb stores in-frame clones only, minus some. That table furnishes V, J and clone size, whereas the DNA furnished D and trimming. The table records roughly 160,000 clones, approximately 86% of them present only once. CDR1 is MDHEN and CDR2 is SYDVKM in the germline V gene. This CDR3 comprises 17 residues. J gave up 3 bases and V 2 bases, and 10 bases lay outside the gene matches. The V gene is TRBV28, the J gene TRBJ1-2; TRBD1 matches at 9 bases. The receptor comes from a man between 60 and 75 years old with acute or convalescent COVID-19. The material sequenced was peripheral blood. The CDR3 nucleotides read TGTGCCAGCAGTTTAGACCGGACAGGGGAGGAGTACTATGGCTACACCTTC. This encodes CASSLDRTGEEYYGYTF.